A single sample gave rise to the 18 T cell receptor beta chains below, sequenced in a study of shared clonotypes between healthy human individuals. The assay was immunoSEQ multiplex PCR, and TCRdb's table has in-frame clones only and misses some. Counted here are 730,000 or so clones, approximately 79% occurring once; the ten biggest clones make up under 2%. The material sequenced was memory CD4+ T cells sorted from blood. Specified subset: CD45RA-negative fraction. These receptors came from a woman younger than 45 in good health.

This clone was seen more than once but under ten times. This chain joins TRBV7-9 and TRBJ1-5; D unresolved. From germline, CDR1 is SEHNR and CDR2 FQNEAQ (reference sequence). This CDR3 contains 12 residues. Trimming left V 5 bases short and J 9 bases short, with 11 bases between. CDR3 region: CASSDSWGPQHF. In DNA form, the CDR3 reads TGTGCCAGCAGCGACTCGTGGGGGCCCCAGCATTTT.

J is TRBJ2-2 and V is TRBV6-1, with D hard to call. V was shortened by 1 base and J by 4 bases, with 7 bases between the two germline ends. This CDR3 is 14 amino acids long. Germline CDR1 reads MNHNS; CDR2 reads SASEGT. The CDR3 DNA reads as TGTGCCAGCAGTGAAGGGATCACCACCGGGGAGCTGTTTTTT. The encoded protein is CASSEGITTGELFF.

The V gene is TRBV19, the J gene TRBJ1-1; possible D gene TRBD1, 5 bases. The germline V gene has CDR1 LNHDA and CDR2 SQIVND (reference sequence). The CDR3 contains 14 residues. V shed 10 bases and J shed 1 base, with 16 bases lying between them. The CDR3 loop reads CAITQGGSNTEAFF. CDR3 DNA: TGTGCCATCACGCAGGGTGGGTCGAACACTGAAGCTTTCTTT.

The V call is TRBV5-4, the J call TRBJ2-5, with D uncertain. V lost 4 bases, J lost 0 bases, and 10 bases lay in between. The CDR3 consists of 14 residues. Germline-derived CDR1 and CDR2 are SGHNT and YYREEE (reference sequence). This CDR3 reads CASSPLRNQETQYF. The CDR3, as DNA: TGTGCCAGCAGCCCTCTACGTAACCAAGAGACCCAGTACTTC.

V and J are TRBV2 and TRBJ1-2; a possible D gene is TRBD1 (6 bases). The germline gives CDR1 SNHLY, CDR2 FYNNEI. CDR3 length equals 14 residues. V dropped 5 bases and J dropped 4 bases, with 14 bases sitting between them. The CDR3: CASSQGTTAYGYTF. The CDR3 nucleotides are TGTGCCAGCAGTCAAGGGACAACCGCCTATGGCTACACCTTC. Full variable domain (rest looked up from reference TRBV2 and TRBJ1-2): EPEVTQTPSHQVTQMGQEVILRCVPISNHLYFYWYRQILGQKVEFLVSFYNNEISEKSEIFDDQFSVERPDGSNFTLKIRSTKLEDSAMYFCASSQGTTAYGYTFGSGTRLTVV.

This clone was detected only once. The gene calls are TRBV28 and TRBJ2-3; 13 positions agree with TRBD2. J lost 6 bases, V lost 5 bases, and 5 bases had no gene match. Germline V lookup: CDR1 MDHEN, CDR2 SYDVKM. CDR3 length: 15 residues. The CDR3 spells CASSRWTSGSDTQYF. CDR3 in DNA: TGTGCCAGCAGTCGATGGACTAGCGGGAGTGATACGCAGTATTTT.

The CDR3 loop is CASSWRPSVDRGVYEQYF. CDR3 coding DNA: TGTGCCAGCAGCTGGCGTCCTTCTGTGGACAGGGGAGTCTACGAGCAGTACTTC. V gene TRBV5-5 combines with J gene TRBJ2-7, with 9 bases lining up with TRBD1. V trimming: 3 bases; J trimming: 3 bases; junction bases outside the gene matches: 16. This CDR3 has 18 residues. Germline V CDR1 and CDR2: SGHKS, YYEKEE (reference sequence).

In regard to this clone: This CDR3 is also generated by other DNA sequences in the sample. The chain recombines TRBV6-6 with TRBJ1-2, with unresolved D. The V gene's germline CDR1 is MNHNY and CDR2 SVGAGI (reference sequence). V was clipped by 6 bases and J by 3 bases, with 11 bases between them. This CDR3 has 13 amino acids. The CDR3 nucleotides read TGTGCCAGCAGCTCAAGCGTAGACTATGGCTACACCTTC. Translated, it gives CASSSSVDYGYTF.

The V and J genes are TRBV7-9 and TRBJ2-5; D gene uncertain. Trimming removed 5 bases at V and 5 bases at J, with 9 bases between. Germline CDR1 is SEHNR and CDR2 is FQNEAQ (reference sequence). The CDR3 covers 12 residues. As DNA, the CDR3 is TGTGCCAGCAGCCCCACCAGCGAGACCCAGTACTTC. This sequence encodes CASSPTSETQYF.

The chain links TRBV6-1 to TRBJ2-7; D could derive from TRBD1 or TRBD2 (6 bases each). V lost 11 bases to trimming and J lost 0 bases, with 17 bases between them. Looked up from germline, CDR1 is MNHNS and CDR2 is SASEGT. The CDR3 length is 14 residues. This chain's CDR3 is CAGGRTASSYEQYF. CDR3 DNA: TGTGCCGGGGGGCGGACAGCGAGCTCCTACGAGCAGTACTTC.

This chain connects TRBV5-1 to TRBJ2-3; D gene uncertain. This CDR3 is 20 amino acids long. Germline V CDR1 and CDR2: SGHRS, YFSETQ. The V end was cut by 0 bases, the J end by 2 bases, with 25 bases between. CDR3 amino acids: CASSLDRPTRRPMNTDTQYF. CDR3 DNA sequence: TGCGCCAGCAGCTTGGACAGACCGACACGACGACCCATGAACACAGATACGCAGTATTTT.

Only a few counts were recorded for this clone. V usage is TRBV5-1 and J usage is TRBJ2-4; TRBD1 matches at 10 bases. The length of the CDR3 is 14 residues. The junction had 3 bases not matched to a gene; V was cut back by 4 bases and J by 5 bases. Germline CDR1 and CDR2: SGHRS and YFSETQ. The CDR3 reads CASSSGTGENIQYF. The CDR3 DNA sequence: TGCGCCAGCAGCAGCGGGACAGGGGAAAACATTCAGTACTTC.

In this sample, this clone turned up many times. The V and J genes are TRBV28 and TRBJ2-7; weak D call: TRBD2 (6 bases). Germline V CDR1 and CDR2: MDHEN, SYDVKM. CDR3 length equals 15 residues. V lost 2 bases and J lost 2, with 13 bases in between. DNA for the CDR3: TGTGCCAGCAGTTTACTGGCTAGCGCGACCTACGAGCAGTACTTC. This gives the protein CASSLLASATYEQYF.

This clone was counted once. The chain links TRBV30 to TRBJ2-6; D is undetermined. Germline CDR1 reads GTSNPN; CDR2 reads SVGIG (reference sequence). V lost 8 bases and J 1 base, leaving 3 bases between the germline ends. The length of the CDR3 is 11 residues. CDR3: CAHSGANVLTF. In DNA form, the CDR3 reads TGTGCCCATTCTGGGGCCAACGTCCTGACTTTC.

The chain combines TRBV28 with TRBJ1-2, with TRBD1 matching over 7 bases. The CDR3 is 13 residues long. Germline values: CDR1 MDHEN, CDR2 SYDVKM. With V trimmed by 5 bases and J by 7 bases, 7 bases remained unmatched. The CDR3 spells CASSRRQGSGYTF. Written as DNA, the CDR3 is TGTGCCAGCAGTCGACGACAGGGTAGTGGCTACACCTTC.

A single count supports this clone. V and J are TRBV11-2 and TRBJ2-7, with 10 bases identical to TRBD2. The germline V gene encodes CDR1 SGHAT and CDR2 FQNNGV. CDR3 length: 16 residues. The J segment lost 4 bases and the V segment lost 3 bases, leaving 9 bases of the junction unmatched. CDR3 protein: CASSLVSSGSVYEQYF. CDR3 sequence (DNA): TGTGCCAGCAGCTTGGTCTCTAGCGGGAGTGTGTACGAGCAGTACTTC.

The V call is TRBV19, the J call TRBJ1-5; 8 bases are shared with TRBD1. The CDR3 spans 14 residues. Losses at the gene ends were 2 bases for V and 6 bases for J; bases not matched to a gene: 3. Germline CDR1 and CDR2: LNHDA and SQIVND (reference sequence). The CDR3 coding sequence is TGTGCCAGTAGTATAAGCCAGGGGGCTCAGCCCCAGCATTTT. It specifies CASSISQGAQPQHF.

The chain combines TRBV7-8 with TRBJ2-7, with D perhaps TRBD2 (6 bases). Germline loops: CDR1 SGHVS, CDR2 FQNEAQ. The CDR3 runs to 14 residues. Trimming shortened V by 5 bases and J by 4 bases, and 15 bases separated the two germline ends. This chain's CDR3 is CASSPQAGGYEQYF. DNA for the CDR3: TGTGCCAGCAGCCCCCAAGCGGGTGGGTACGAGCAGTACTTC.